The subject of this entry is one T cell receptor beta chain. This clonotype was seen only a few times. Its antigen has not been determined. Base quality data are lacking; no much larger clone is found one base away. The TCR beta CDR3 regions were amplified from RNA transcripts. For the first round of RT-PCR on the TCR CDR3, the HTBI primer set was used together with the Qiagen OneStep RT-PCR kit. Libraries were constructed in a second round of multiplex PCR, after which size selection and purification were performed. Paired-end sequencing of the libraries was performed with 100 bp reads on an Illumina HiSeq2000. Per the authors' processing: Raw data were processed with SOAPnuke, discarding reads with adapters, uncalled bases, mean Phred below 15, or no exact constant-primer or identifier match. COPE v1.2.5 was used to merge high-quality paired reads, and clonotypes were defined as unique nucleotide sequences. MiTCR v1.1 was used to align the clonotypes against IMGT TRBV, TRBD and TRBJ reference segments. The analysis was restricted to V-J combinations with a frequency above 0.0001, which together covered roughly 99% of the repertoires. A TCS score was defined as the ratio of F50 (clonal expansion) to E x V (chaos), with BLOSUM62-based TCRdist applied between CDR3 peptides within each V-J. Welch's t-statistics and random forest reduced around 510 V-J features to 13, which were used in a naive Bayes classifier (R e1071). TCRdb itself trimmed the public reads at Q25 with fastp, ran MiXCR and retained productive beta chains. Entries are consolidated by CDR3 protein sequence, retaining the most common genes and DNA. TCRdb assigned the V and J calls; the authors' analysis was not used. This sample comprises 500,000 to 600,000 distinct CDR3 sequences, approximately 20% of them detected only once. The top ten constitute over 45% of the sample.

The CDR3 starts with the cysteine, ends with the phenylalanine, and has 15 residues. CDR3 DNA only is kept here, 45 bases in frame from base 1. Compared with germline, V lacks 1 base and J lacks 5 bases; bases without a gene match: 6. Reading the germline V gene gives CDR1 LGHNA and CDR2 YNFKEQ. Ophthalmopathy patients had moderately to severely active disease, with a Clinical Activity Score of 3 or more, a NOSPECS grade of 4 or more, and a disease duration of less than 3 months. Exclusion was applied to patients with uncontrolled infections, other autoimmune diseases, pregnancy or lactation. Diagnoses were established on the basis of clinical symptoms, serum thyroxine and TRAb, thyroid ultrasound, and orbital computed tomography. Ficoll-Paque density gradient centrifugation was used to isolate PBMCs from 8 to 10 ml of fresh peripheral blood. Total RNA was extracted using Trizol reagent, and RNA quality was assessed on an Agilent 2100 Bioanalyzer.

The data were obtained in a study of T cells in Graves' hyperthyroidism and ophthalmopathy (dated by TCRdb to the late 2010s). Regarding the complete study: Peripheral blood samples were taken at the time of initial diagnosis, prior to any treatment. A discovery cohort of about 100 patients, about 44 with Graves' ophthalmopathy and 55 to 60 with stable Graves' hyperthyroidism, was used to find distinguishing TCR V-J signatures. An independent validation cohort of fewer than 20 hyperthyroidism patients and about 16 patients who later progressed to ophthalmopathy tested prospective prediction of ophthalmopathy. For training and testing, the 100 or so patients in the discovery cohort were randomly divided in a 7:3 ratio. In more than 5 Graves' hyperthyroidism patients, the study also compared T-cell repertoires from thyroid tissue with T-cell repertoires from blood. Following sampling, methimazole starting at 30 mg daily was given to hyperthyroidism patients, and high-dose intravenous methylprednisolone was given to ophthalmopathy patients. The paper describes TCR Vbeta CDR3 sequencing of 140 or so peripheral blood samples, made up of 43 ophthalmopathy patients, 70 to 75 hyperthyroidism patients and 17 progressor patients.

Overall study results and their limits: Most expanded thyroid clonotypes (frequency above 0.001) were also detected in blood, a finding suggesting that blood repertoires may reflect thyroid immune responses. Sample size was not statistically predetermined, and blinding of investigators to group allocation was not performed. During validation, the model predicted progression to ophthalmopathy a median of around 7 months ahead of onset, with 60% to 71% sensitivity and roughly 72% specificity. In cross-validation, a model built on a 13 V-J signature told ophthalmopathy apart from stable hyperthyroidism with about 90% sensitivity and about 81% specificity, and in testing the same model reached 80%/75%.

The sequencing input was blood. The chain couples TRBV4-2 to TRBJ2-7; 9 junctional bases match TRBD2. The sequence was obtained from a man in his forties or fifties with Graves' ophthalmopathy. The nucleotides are TGTGCCAGCAGCCAAGTTCCAGCGGGAGGAGACGAGCAGTACTTC. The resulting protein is CASSQVPAGGDEQYF.